Each of the 21 T cell receptor beta chains below was sequenced from the same sample in a study of CD8+CD57+ T cells in acquired aplastic anemia. All patients picked for sequencing had shown, by flow cytometry, an expansion of CD8+CD57+ cells. TCR beta VDJ and CDR3 were profiled, and genomic DNA was the template. From the reads, TCRdb called clonotypes with MiXCR, one entry per CDR3 protein. The table lists about 95,000 distinct CDR3 sequences, 55% to 80% of them singletons. Material: sorted CD4+, CD8+, or CD8+CD57+ T cells (not recorded which) from PBMCs. The receptors stem from a human donor with aplastic anemia.

CDR3 region: CATSEQGAAGYTF. CDR3 nucleotide sequence: TGTGCCACCAGTGAGCAGGGGGCGGCGGGCTACACCTTC. The J gene is TRBJ1-2, the V gene TRBV24-1, with 8 bases matching TRBD1. J was trimmed by 8 bases and V by 4 bases; bases with no gene match: 5. Looked up from germline, CDR1 is KGHDR and CDR2 is SFDVKD. This CDR3 comprises 13 residues.

This clonotype has only one observation. The chain links TRBV19 to TRBJ2-7; D gene uncertain. There are 11 residues in the CDR3. Germline CDR1 LNHDA, CDR2 SQIVND (reference sequence). Trimming cost V 6 bases and J 3 bases, with 6 bases left between them. Here the CDR3 reads CASRGHYEQYF. The CDR3, as DNA: TGTGCCAGTAGGGGCCACTACGAGCAGTACTTC.

About this clonotype: Just one base apart from a much larger clone, this may be a read error. This chain uses TRBV27 with TRBJ2-1, with 7 positions matching TRBD2. Germline V gene data show CDR1 as MNHEY and CDR2 as SMNVEV (reference sequence). This CDR3 contains 14 residues. The CDR3 here is CASRSVGGKAEQIF. The CDR3 bases are TGTGCCAGCCGCAGCGTGGGAGGGAAGGCTGAGCAGATCTTC.

The table lists this clonotype with many counts. This chain uses TRBV5-4 with TRBJ1-1; D is perhaps TRBD1 (6 bases). The CDR3 loop spans 15 amino acids. Germline CDR1 is SGHNT and CDR2 is YYREEE (reference sequence). V gave up 4 bases and J gave up 0 bases, with 13 bases separating them. CDR3 DNA: TGTGCCAGCAGCCCCGGACAGATCATGAACACTGAAGCTTTCTTT. Protein sequence: CASSPGQIMNTEAFF.

The rearrangement uses TRBV2 and TRBJ2-5; D remains unclear. CDR3 length: 14 amino acids. Per germline, CDR1 SNHLY and CDR2 FYNNEI. The ends were cut back, 8 bases at V and 9 bases at J, with 22 bases in the middle. The CDR3 sequence is CASSPPSTGTAQYF. The CDR3 DNA sequence: TGTGCCAGCTCACCACCTTCGACGGGTACAGCCCAGTACTTC.

This clonotype was seen repeatedly, ten times or more. A junction boundary mismatches the germline segment, possibly from a read error. J is TRBJ1-4 and V is TRBV12-3 or TRBV12-4; a possible D gene is TRBD1 (6 bases). There are 14 residues in the CDR3. The CDR3 is CVSSFGGPNEKLFF. The CDR3 nucleotides read TGTGTCAGCAGTTTTGGGGGCCCTAATGAAAAACTGTTTTTT.

The V call is TRBV5-1, the J call TRBJ2-7, with D perhaps matching TRBD2 (6 bases). Germline V CDR1 and CDR2: SGHRS, YFSETQ. Trimming took 0 bases from V and 3 from J, leaving 10 bases between them. CDR3 length: 14 amino acids. CDR3 DNA sequence: TGCGCCAGCAGCTTGGTTGGAGGGCGCTACGAGCAGTACTTC. Translating it yields CASSLVGGRYEQYF.

At least ten counts were recorded for this clonotype. This chain uses TRBV5-1 with TRBJ1-1, with D possibly being TRBD1 (5 bases). V dropped 9 bases and J dropped 8 bases, with 14 bases sitting between them. The CDR3 has 11 amino acids. The V gene's germline CDR1 is SGHRS and CDR2 YFSETQ. CDR3 in amino acids: CATRGGTEAFF. For the CDR3, the DNA is TGCGCCACCCGGGGGGGGACGGAAGCTTTCTTT.

V usage is TRBV2 and J usage is TRBJ1-1; possible D gene TRBD1, 5 bases. The CDR3 totals 14 residues. The V gene lost 5 bases and the J gene lost 0 bases, with 10 bases spanning the gap. The germline gives CDR1 SNHLY, CDR2 FYNNEI. The CDR3 sequence: CASSPPGMNTEAFF. The DNA for the CDR3 is TGTGCCAGCAGTCCCCCAGGGATGAACACTGAAGCTTTCTTT.

Comments on this clonotype: An end of the junction does not agree with germline; a read error may underlie this. J is TRBJ2-7 and V is TRBV20-1, with D unclear. There are 13 residues in the CDR3. Per germline, CDR1 DFQATT and CDR2 SNEGSKA (reference sequence). The CDR3 is CSARDPRTYAQYF. The CDR3 region has the DNA TGCAGTGCTAGAGATCCTAGAACCTACGCGCAGTACTTC.

The CDR3 is CSAPSPGGLYEQYF. CDR3 bases: TGCAGTGCTCCTTCCCCAGGCGGTCTCTACGAGCAGTACTTC. This rearrangement joins TRBV20-1 to TRBJ2-7; no definite D call. V lost 5 bases to trimming and J lost 3 bases, with 17 bases between them. The CDR3 runs 14 residues. In germline, CDR1 is DFQATT, CDR2 SNEGSKA (reference sequence).

The V gene is TRBV10-3, the J gene TRBJ2-3; D not certain. Trimming shortened V by 2 bases and J by 4 bases, and 4 bases separated the two germline ends. The CDR3 has 12 residues. In germline, CDR1 is ENHRY, CDR2 SYGVKD. The CDR3 DNA reads as TGTGCCATCAGTGAGGGGGCAGATACGCAGTATTTT. This codes for CAISEGADTQYF.

This clonotype was observed many times. The genes are TRBV10-1 and TRBJ1-1; D possibly corresponds to TRBD1 (6 bases). The CDR3 covers 13 residues. Germline CDR1 and CDR2: WNHNN and SYGVQD (reference sequence). V dropped 6 bases and J dropped 4 bases, with 12 bases sitting between them. The CDR3 nucleotides read TGCGCCAGCAGCCTCGGACAGCCCACTGAAGCTTTCTTT. Amino acid sequence: CASSLGQPTEAFF.

This clonotype was seen more than once but under ten times. The rearrangement joins TRBV9 to TRBJ2-1, with D possibly being TRBD1 (5 bases). Trimming removed 0 bases from V and 9 bases from J, with 7 bases in between. The germline CDR1 and CDR2 sequences are SGDLS and YYNGEE. This CDR3 contains 12 residues. As DNA, the CDR3 is TGTGCCAGCAGCGTAGAGGGGTTTGAGCAGTTCTTC. Its translation is CASSVEGFEQFF.

CDR3 sequence (DNA): TGCAGTGCTAGAAGCGGTTTGACCTACGAGCAGTACTTC. Translating gives CSARSGLTYEQYF. The V and J genes are TRBV20-1 and TRBJ2-7, with TRBD2 as a possible D gene (5 bases). V lost 2 bases, J lost 2 bases, and 10 bases lay in between. The V gene's germline CDR1 is DFQATT and CDR2 SNEGSKA (reference sequence). The CDR3 is 13 amino acids.

CDR3 sequence: CASSEYSETGGEQFF. The DNA of the CDR3 is TGTGCCAGCAGTGAATACTCGGAGACTGGGGGCGAGCAGTTCTTC. V is TRBV25-1 and J is TRBJ2-1; D may be TRBD1 (6 bases). V was pared by 0 bases and J by 10 bases, with 16 bases between. Per the germline V gene, CDR1 is MGHDK and CDR2 is SYGVNS. The CDR3 totals 15 residues.

The chain employs TRBV29-1 and TRBJ2-3; the match to TRBD2 covers 10 bases. Germline assignment: CDR1 SQVTM and CDR2 ANQGSEA. The CDR3 sequence is 15 residues long. V shed 1 base, J shed 2 bases, and the junction held 3 bases outside the gene matches. This CDR3 reads CSVEVAGGPTDTQYF. In DNA, the CDR3 is TGCAGCGTTGAAGTAGCGGGGGGCCCCACAGATACGCAGTATTTT.

This clonotype was recorded a few times. The CDR3, as DNA: TGTGCCAGCAGCTCCGGACTAGCGGGGGGCTACGAGCAGTACTTC. Residues: CASSSGLAGGYEQYF. The rearrangement joins TRBV7-9 to TRBJ2-7; 14 bases line up with TRBD2. Germline values: CDR1 SEHNR, CDR2 FQNEAQ (reference sequence). The CDR3 runs 15 residues. V gave up 4 bases and J gave up 3 bases; unmatched junction bases: 2.

V and J are TRBV20-1 and TRBJ1-5; 7 nucleotides match TRBD1. CDR1 and CDR2 (germline): DFQATT, SNEGSKA (reference sequence). This CDR3 has 14 amino acids. J gave up 0 bases and V 7 bases, and 6 bases lay outside the gene matches. This chain's CDR3 is CSVKQGYSNQPQHF. CDR3 in DNA: TGCAGTGTTAAACAGGGGTATAGCAATCAGCCCCAGCATTTT.

In its sample, this clonotype was seen a few times. V and J are TRBV6-1 and TRBJ2-1, with TRBD1 identical over 9 bases. Per the germline V gene, CDR1 is MNHNS and CDR2 is SASEGT. Unmatched junction bases numbered 6, after V lost 7 bases and J lost 2 bases. The CDR3 has 15 residues. This CDR3 is CASTPGQGTYNEQFF. The CDR3 nucleotides read TGTGCCAGCACCCCGGGACAGGGAACCTACAATGAGCAGTTCTTC.

The V call is TRBV20-1, the J call TRBJ2-1; 10 positions match TRBD1. CDR3 length: 14 amino acids. V lost 5 bases to trimming and J lost 6 bases; unmatched junction nucleotides: 7. Looked up from germline, CDR1 is DFQATT and CDR2 is SNEGSKA (reference sequence). The CDR3 sequence is CSASRDRGLNEQFF. CDR3 nucleotides: TGCAGTGCTTCCCGGGACAGGGGACTCAATGAGCAGTTCTTC.